Reported below is one TCR beta chain. What it binds is unknown. The data were obtained in a study of shared clonotypes between healthy human individuals. In the study overall: Three plates each covered CD4 naive and memory; CD8 naive two, CD8 memory one.

Findings and limits, study-wide: On the whole, naive subsets had larger estimated richness than memory subsets had. Rarefaction revealed incomplete sorted-subset sequencing despite large depth. Shared across several donors were 5% to 6% of the naive CD4 clonotypes.

Germline CDR1 is KGHSH and CDR2 is LQKENI. This CDR3 contains 17 residues. The ends lost 1 base at V and 0 bases at J; junction bases unmatched: 5. Assay used: immunoSEQ multiplex PCR; TCRdb lists only in-frame clones, some missing. This table has 2,500,000 or so clones, 90% to 95% appearing once. The sequenced sample was naive CD4+ T cells sorted from blood. The subset: CD45RA+ positively selected. The TCR originated in a young man in good health. V gene TRBV18 combines with J gene TRBJ2-7, with 11 bases that match TRBD2. CDR3 nucleotide sequence: TGTGCCAGCTCACCACTCCTAGCGGGGGGTAGCTCCTACGAGCAGTACTTC. Translation: CASSPLLAGGSSYEQYF.